Below, 19 T cell receptor beta chains from the same sample are listed, as sequenced in a study of T-cell reconstitution after alpha-beta-depleted transplantation in children. Unique molecular identifiers were incorporated into the prepared TCRbeta library. TCRdb fed the PCR reads into MiXCR, producing one record per CDR3 protein. This table holds about 240,000 distinct CDR3 sequences, about 11% found once. This specimen consisted of PBMCs from the stem cell graft donor, obtained from the stem cell graft. The receptors here all came from a human donor who donated a stem cell graft to a child with acute lymphoblastic leukemia.

Notes on this clonotype: It may be a read error: a sequence one base away is much more abundant. The final CDR3 position lacks the conserved phenylalanine or tryptophan, pointing to a likely read error. The DNA is omitted, as the CDR3 cannot be located on it reliably, and the CDR3 follows TCRdb's listing. The chain links TRBV21-1 to TRBJ1-5; TRBD1, as called in the table, went unchecked against the DNA. TRBV21-1 is shown as a pseudogene. The CDR3 is 17 amino acids in total, end residues counted. The CDR3 is CASSKGDRLHSNQPQHL.

This clonotype was detected many times. This chain links TRBV27 with TRBJ1-3; D uncertain. The V end was cut by 6 bases, the J end by 0 bases, with 9 bases between. Germline V gene lookup returns CDR1 MNHEY and CDR2 SMNVEV (reference sequence). The CDR3 sequence is 14 residues long. The CDR3 loop is CASSRMSSGNTIYF. DNA for the CDR3: TGTGCCAGCAGCAGGATGAGCTCTGGAAACACCATATATTTT.

This clonotype showed up many times. The CDR3 region has the DNA TGTGCCAGCAGCCTGGGGCCCAAGAGCTCCTACGAGCAGTACTTC. It yields the protein CASSLGPKSSYEQYF. The rearrangement joins TRBV7-9 to TRBJ2-7; possible D gene TRBD1, 5 bases. The CDR3 length is 15 residues. The ends were cut back, 5 bases at V and 0 bases at J, with 14 bases in the middle. Germline values: CDR1 SEHNR, CDR2 FQNEAQ (reference sequence).

This clonotype was observed at least ten times. This chain joins TRBV5-1 and TRBJ2-3; the D call may be TRBD1 or TRBD2 (5 bases each). Germline CDR1 is SGHRS and CDR2 is YFSETQ. The CDR3 consists of 15 residues. V shed 4 bases and J shed 2 bases, with 14 bases lying between them. The CDR3 protein is CASSGGPGFTDTQYF. The CDR3 DNA is TGCGCCAGCAGCGGGGGACCGGGATTCACAGATACGCAGTATTTT.

The table lists this clonotype with many counts. The V gene is TRBV9, the J gene TRBJ2-1; D gene unclear. This CDR3 is 12 amino acids long. V lost 0 bases to trimming and J lost 7 bases, with 5 bases between them. Germline V gives CDR1 SGDLS, CDR2 YYNGEE. DNA for the CDR3: TGTGCCAGCAGCGTAGCTGATAATGAGCAGTTCTTC. It is translated as CASSVADNEQFF.

This chain connects TRBV6-5 to TRBJ1-2; D call uncertain. Germline V gene lookup returns CDR1 MNHEY and CDR2 SVGAGI. The CDR3 runs to 17 residues. V was pared by 0 bases and J by 6 bases, with 20 bases between. The CDR3 DNA is TGTGCCAGCAGTTACTCGACGGACGGTCCCCGTCGGGATGGCTACACCTTC. Protein sequence: CASSYSTDGPRRDGYTF.

This clonotype was detected many times. The chain is built from TRBV24-1 and TRBJ2-5; 9 bases fit TRBD1. This CDR3 is built from 16 residues. Germline V gene sequence: CDR1 KGHDR, CDR2 SFDVKD. V was pared by 3 bases and J by 4 bases, with 8 bases of the junction left unmatched. The DNA for the CDR3 is TGTGCCACCAGTGATCGGACAGGGGAGGGGATAGAGACCCAGTACTTC. It is translated as CATSDRTGEGIETQYF.

The genes are TRBV6-5 and TRBJ1-2; no definite D call. Germline assignment: CDR1 MNHEY and CDR2 SVGAGI. V was clipped by 5 bases and J by 4 bases, with 23 bases between them. The CDR3 consists of 17 residues. The CDR3 loop is CASSHSSSSGGSYGYTF. The CDR3 nucleotides read TGTGCCAGCAGTCATTCGAGCTCTTCAGGTGGGAGCTATGGCTACACCTTC.

On this clonotype itself: Germline and junction disagree at one end, which may indicate a read error. The chain employs TRBV3-1 and TRBJ2-4; perhaps D is TRBD1 or TRBD2 (5 bases each). The CDR3 has 19 residues. The V gene's germline CDR1 is LGHDT and CDR2 YNNKEL (reference sequence). As DNA, the CDR3 is TGTGCCAGCTGCCAAGAATATAGTTGGGGGAATGAGGCCAAAAACATTCAGTACTTC. Encoded protein: CASCQEYSWGNEAKNIQYF.

The sample holds many counts of this clonotype. The chain joins TRBV6-1 to TRBJ2-5; TRBD1 might be the D (5 bases). Trimming removed 7 bases from V and 5 bases from J, with 17 bases in between. This CDR3 has 14 amino acids. From germline, CDR1 is MNHNS and CDR2 SASEGT. The CDR3 sequence: CASMAFGATETQYF. Here the CDR3 DNA reads TGTGCCAGCATGGCTTTTGGGGCGACCGAGACCCAGTACTTC.

Many counts were recorded for this clonotype. V is TRBV7-9 and J is TRBJ2-7, with TRBD2 matching over 9 bases. The length of the CDR3 is 14 residues. Losses at the gene ends were 3 bases for V and 5 bases for J; bases not matched to a gene: 5. Germline values: CDR1 SEHNR, CDR2 FQNEAQ (reference sequence). The CDR3 here is CASSFLAGKDEQYF. The DNA for the CDR3 is TGTGCCAGCAGCTTTCTAGCGGGAAAGGACGAGCAGTACTTC.

Comment on this clonotype: A much larger clone is a single base away; this may be a read error. The chain carries TRBV29-1 and TRBJ1-3; no clear D gene. The CDR3 has 13 residues. Germline-derived CDR1 and CDR2 are SQVTM and ANQGSEA. The DNA for the CDR3 is TGCAGCGTTGGGATCGGGTCTGGATACACCATATATTTT. This encodes CSVGIGSGYTIYF.

The sample holds many counts of this clonotype. The chain joins TRBV7-2 to TRBJ1-1; D uncertain. Trimming shortened V by 3 bases and J by 7 bases, and 9 bases separated the two germline ends. Germline assignment: CDR1 SGHTA and CDR2 FQGNSA. The CDR3 runs to 12 residues. CDR3 bases: TGTGCCAGCAGCTTTCCTCTAAATGAAGCTTTCTTT. It translates to CASSFPLNEAFF.

In this sample, this clonotype turned up many times. DNA for the CDR3: TGTGCCAGCACCACGGGAGGGTCCTACGAGCAGTACTTC. It is translated as CASTTGGSYEQYF. The chain combines TRBV12-3 or TRBV12-4 with TRBJ2-7, with 8 bases lining up with TRBD2. Trimming took 7 bases from V and 1 from J; bases not matched to a gene: 3. The CDR3 is 13 residues long.

This clonotype was seen ten or more times. V gene TRBV28 combines with J gene TRBJ1-2, with TRBD1 matching 9 bases. V shed 5 bases, J shed 8 bases, and the junction held 12 bases outside the gene matches. CDR1 and CDR2 from the germline V gene are MDHEN and SYDVKM. The CDR3 contains 15 residues. The CDR3: CASSSATGGDLGYTF. CDR3 coding DNA: TGTGCCAGCAGTAGCGCGACAGGGGGGGACTTAGGCTACACCTTC.

This clonotype appeared many times. The chain recombines TRBV5-1 with TRBJ1-1; weak D call: TRBD1 (5 bases). Trimming removed 3 bases from V and 0 bases from J, with 12 bases in between. The V gene's germline CDR1 is SGHRS and CDR2 YFSETQ. The CDR3 runs 15 residues. The CDR3 nucleotides read TGCGCCAGCAGCTGGGGAACAGGTGTGAACACTGAAGCTTTCTTT. Translation gives CASSWGTGVNTEAFF.

The genes are TRBV2 and TRBJ2-5, with D maybe TRBD2 (7 bases). V was trimmed by 6 bases and J by 9 bases, leaving 20 bases between them. Germline values: CDR1 SNHLY, CDR2 FYNNEI. CDR3 length equals 14 residues. CDR3 bases: TGTGCCAGCAGACCCGGGCGGGGGCCCGATCCCCAGTACTTC. It is translated as CASRPGRGPDPQYF.

This clonotype was recorded many times. The genes are TRBV28 and TRBJ2-7; 10 nucleotides line up with TRBD1. The CDR3 consists of 15 residues. The V gene's germline CDR1 is MDHEN and CDR2 SYDVKM. V lost 3 bases, J lost 3 bases, and 5 bases stayed unmatched. The CDR3 region has the DNA TGTGCCAGCAGTTTTGGAGGACAGGGGGACTACGAGCAGTACTTC. The encoded protein is CASSFGGQGDYEQYF.

This clonotype was detected ten times or more. V gene TRBV5-6 combines with J gene TRBJ2-7; D may be TRBD1 (6 bases). CDR1 is SGHDT and CDR2 is YYEEEE in the germline V gene. V lost 4 bases and J 2 bases, leaving 13 bases between the germline ends. The CDR3 is 14 amino acids. DNA of the CDR3: TGTGCCAGCAGCCAGGACAGCCTTGCCTACGAGCAGTACTTC. This gives the protein CASSQDSLAYEQYF.